A single TCR beta chain is shown here with its context. The antigen remains unidentified. Using immunoSEQ multiplex PCR, the repertoire was profiled, and TCRdb retains in-frame clones only, with some absent. The sample yields roughly 66,000 clones, about four fifths seen once. The sample comes from a study of OX40 agonist ivuxolimab in advanced cancers. Study conclusions and caveats: Low normalized clonal expansion also occurred in some nonresponding patients. With doses of 0.1-3.0 mg/kg, partial responders showed among the lowest clonal expansion.

The CDR3 is 15 residues long. With 8 bases clipped from V and 3 bases from J, the junction kept 8 bases outside the gene matches. CDR1 is MDHEN and CDR2 is SYDVKM in the germline V gene. The material was CD4+ or CD8+ T cells sorted from blood, obtained in a trial of the OX40 agonist ivuxolimab. The source is an adult with an advanced solid tumor such as melanoma, head and neck, liver or kidney cancer. The chain is built from TRBV28 and TRBJ2-7; 12 nucleotides agree with TRBD2. CDR3 in amino acids: CASEGPTSGSYEQYF. The CDR3 DNA reads as TGTGCCAGCGAGGGACCGACTAGCGGGAGCTACGAGCAGTACTTC.